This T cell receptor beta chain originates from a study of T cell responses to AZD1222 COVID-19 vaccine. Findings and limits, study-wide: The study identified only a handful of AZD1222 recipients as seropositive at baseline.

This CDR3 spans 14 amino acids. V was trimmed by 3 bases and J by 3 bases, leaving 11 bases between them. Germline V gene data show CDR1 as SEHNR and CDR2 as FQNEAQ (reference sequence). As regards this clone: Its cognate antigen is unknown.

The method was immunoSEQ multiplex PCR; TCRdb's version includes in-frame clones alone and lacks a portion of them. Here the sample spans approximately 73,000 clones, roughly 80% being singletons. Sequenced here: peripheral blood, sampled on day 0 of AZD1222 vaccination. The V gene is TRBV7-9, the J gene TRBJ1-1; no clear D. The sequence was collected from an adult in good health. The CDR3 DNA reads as TGTGCCAGCAGCTTTGTTGGTAGGGACACTGAAGCTTTCTTT. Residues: CASSFVGRDTEAFF.